The subject of this entry is one T cell receptor (beta chain). The antigen is unknown. CDR1 is SNHLY and CDR2 is FYNNEI in the germline V gene. The V end lost 4 bases, the J end lost 7 bases, and 13 bases lay between the germline ends. The CDR3 length is 14 residues. Every sample had 1-10 million cryopreserved PBMC in it before DNA extraction. The data originate from a study of long-term antiretroviral therapy in people with HIV. The study's findings and limits: Clonotypes expanded prior to ART showed repertoire dominance at all sampled time points. CDR3 lengths in HIV samples spanned a narrower range than controls. ART was followed by higher diversity that remained below transplant donor controls.

At survey level, the immunoSEQ assay was run in its v3.0 version. TCRdb's copy holds only in-frame clones and misses some; the assay was immunoSEQ multiplex PCR. The table has about 16,000 clones, 81% seen once; the top ten hold around 15%. The clonotype originates from a man younger than 45 with HIV. The chain carries TRBV2 and TRBJ1-4; D remains ambiguous. The specimen comprised unsorted PBMCs, sampled 1.2 years before starting antiretroviral therapy. In nucleotides, the CDR3 is TGTGCCAGCAGTGCGGACGGGCTAGGTGAAAAACTGTTTTTT. Protein product: CASSADGLGEKLFF.